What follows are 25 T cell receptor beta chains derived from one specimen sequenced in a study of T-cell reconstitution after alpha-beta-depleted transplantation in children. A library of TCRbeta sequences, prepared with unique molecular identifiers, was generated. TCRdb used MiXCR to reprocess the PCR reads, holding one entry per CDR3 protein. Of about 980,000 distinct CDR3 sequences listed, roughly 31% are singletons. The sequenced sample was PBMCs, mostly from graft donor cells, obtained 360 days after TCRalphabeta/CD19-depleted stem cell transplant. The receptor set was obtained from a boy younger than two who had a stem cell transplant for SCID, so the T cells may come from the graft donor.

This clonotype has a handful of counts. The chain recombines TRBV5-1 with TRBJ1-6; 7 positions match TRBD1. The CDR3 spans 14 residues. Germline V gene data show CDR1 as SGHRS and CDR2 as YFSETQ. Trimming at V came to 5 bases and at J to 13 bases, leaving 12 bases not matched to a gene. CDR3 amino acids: CASSSGTDGFPLHF. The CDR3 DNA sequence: TGCGCCAGCAGTTCCGGGACAGACGGTTTCCCCCTCCACTTT.

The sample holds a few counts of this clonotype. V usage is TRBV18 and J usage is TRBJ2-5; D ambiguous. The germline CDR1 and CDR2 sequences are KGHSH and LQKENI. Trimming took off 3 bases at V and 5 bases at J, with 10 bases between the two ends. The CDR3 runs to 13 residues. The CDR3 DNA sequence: TGTGCCAGCTCACCTCTTCAGAGGGAGACCCAGTACTTC. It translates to CASSPLQRETQYF.

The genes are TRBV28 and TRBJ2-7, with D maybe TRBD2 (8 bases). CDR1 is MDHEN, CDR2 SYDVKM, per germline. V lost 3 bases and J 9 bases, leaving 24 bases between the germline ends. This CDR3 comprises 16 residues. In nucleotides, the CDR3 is TGTGCCAGCAGTTTCAGGGGGGGACTAGTAAACCTTCGGCAGTACTTC. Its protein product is CASSFRGGLVNLRQYF.

This CDR3 is CAWSVGGAGDTLNEQFF. The CDR3 DNA reads as TGTGCCTGGAGTGTAGGCGGAGCAGGGGATACATTGAATGAGCAGTTCTTC. The chain has TRBV30 and TRBJ2-1; D is possibly TRBD1 (6 bases). The CDR3 sequence is 17 residues long. Germline V gene sequence: CDR1 GTSNPN, CDR2 SVGIG (reference sequence). Trimming removed 0 bases at V and 7 bases at J, with 22 bases between.

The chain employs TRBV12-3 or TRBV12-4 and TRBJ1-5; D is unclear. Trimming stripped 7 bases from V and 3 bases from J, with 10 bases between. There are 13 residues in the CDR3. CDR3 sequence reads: CASKAQFNQPQHF. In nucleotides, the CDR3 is TGTGCCAGCAAGGCTCAATTCAATCAGCCCCAGCATTTT.

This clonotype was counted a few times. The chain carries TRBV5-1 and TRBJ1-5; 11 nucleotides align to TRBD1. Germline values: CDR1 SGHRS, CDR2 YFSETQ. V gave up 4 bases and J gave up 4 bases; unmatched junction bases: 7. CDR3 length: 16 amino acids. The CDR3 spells CASSPGDRGNNQPQHF. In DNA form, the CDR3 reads TGCGCCAGCAGCCCGGGGGACAGGGGGAATAATCAGCCCCAGCATTTT.

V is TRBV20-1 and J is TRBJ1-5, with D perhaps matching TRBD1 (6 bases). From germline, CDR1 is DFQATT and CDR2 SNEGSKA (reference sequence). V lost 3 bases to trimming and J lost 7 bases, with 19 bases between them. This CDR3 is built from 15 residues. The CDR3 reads CSASANRVSWQPQHF. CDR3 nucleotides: TGCAGTGCTAGTGCGAACAGGGTTTCGTGGCAGCCCCAGCATTTT.

DNA of the CDR3: TGTGCCAGCGCTCAGGGGAGACCCTACGAGCAGTACTTC. Protein: CASAQGRPYEQYF. This rearrangement joins TRBV7-8 to TRBJ2-7, with D maybe TRBD1 (6 bases). With 8 bases removed from V and 2 bases from J, the gap between germline ends came to 13 bases. This CDR3 contains 13 residues. CDR1 SGHVS and CDR2 FQNEAQ come from the germline V gene.

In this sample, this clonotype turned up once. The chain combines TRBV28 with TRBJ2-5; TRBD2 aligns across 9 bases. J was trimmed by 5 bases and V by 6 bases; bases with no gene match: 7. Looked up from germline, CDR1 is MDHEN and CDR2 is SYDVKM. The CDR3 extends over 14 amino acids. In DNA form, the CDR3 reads TGTGCCAGCAGCGGGCTAGCGGGGATGGAGACCCAGTACTTC. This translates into CASSGLAGMETQYF.

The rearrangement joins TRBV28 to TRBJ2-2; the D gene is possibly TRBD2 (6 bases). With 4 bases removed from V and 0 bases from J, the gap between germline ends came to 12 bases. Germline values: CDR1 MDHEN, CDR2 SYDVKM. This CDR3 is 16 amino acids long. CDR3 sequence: CASSSGVTPNTGELFF. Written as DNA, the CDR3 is TGTGCCAGCAGTTCGGGGGTTACCCCGAACACCGGGGAGCTGTTTTTT. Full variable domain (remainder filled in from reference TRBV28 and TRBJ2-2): DVKVTQSSRYLVKRTGEKVFLECVQDMDHENMFWYRQDPGLGLRLIYFSYDVKMKEKGDIPEGYSVSREKKERFSLILESASTNQTSMYLCASSSGVTPNTGELFFGEGSRLTVL.

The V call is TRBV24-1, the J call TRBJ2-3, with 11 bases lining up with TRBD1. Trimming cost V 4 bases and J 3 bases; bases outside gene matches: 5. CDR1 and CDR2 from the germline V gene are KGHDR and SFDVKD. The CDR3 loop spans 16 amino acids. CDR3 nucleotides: TGTGCCACCAGTGACACGGGACAGGGGGAAACAGATACGCAGTATTTT. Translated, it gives CATSDTGQGETDTQYF.

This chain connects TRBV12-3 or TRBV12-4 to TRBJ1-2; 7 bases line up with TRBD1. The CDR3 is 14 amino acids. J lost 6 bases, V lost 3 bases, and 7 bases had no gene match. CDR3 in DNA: TGTGCCAGCAGTTTGAGGGGGGACAGACATGGCTACACCTTC. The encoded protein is CASSLRGDRHGYTF.

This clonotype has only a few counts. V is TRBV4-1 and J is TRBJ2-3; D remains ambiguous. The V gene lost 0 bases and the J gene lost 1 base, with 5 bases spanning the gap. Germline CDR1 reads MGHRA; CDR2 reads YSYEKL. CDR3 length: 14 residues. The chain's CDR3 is CASSQDPRTDTQYF. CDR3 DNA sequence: TGCGCCAGCAGCCAAGATCCCCGCACAGATACGCAGTATTTT.

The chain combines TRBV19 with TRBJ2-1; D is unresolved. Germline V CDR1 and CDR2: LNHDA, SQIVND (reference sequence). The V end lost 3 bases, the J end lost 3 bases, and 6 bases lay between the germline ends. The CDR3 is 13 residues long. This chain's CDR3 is CASSISRYNEQFF. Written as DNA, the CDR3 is TGTGCCAGTAGTATCTCCCGCTACAATGAGCAGTTCTTC.

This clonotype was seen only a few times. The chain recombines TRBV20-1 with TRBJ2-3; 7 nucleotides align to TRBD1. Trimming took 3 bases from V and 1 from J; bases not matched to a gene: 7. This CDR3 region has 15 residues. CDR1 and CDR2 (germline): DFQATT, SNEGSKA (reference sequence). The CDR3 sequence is CSARYRGEGTDTQYF. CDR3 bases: TGCAGTGCTAGGTACAGGGGTGAGGGCACAGATACGCAGTATTTT.

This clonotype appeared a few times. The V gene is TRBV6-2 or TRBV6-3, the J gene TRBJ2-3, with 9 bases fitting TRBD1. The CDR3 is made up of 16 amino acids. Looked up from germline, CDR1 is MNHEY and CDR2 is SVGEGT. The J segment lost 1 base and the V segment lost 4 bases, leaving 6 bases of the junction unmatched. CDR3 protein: CASSSGTGSRTDTQYF. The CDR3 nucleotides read TGTGCCAGCAGTTCCGGGACAGGGAGTCGCACAGATACGCAGTATTTT.

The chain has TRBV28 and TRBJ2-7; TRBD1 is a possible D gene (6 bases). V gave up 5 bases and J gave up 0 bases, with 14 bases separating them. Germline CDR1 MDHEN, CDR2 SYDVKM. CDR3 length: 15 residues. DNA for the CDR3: TGTGCCAGCAGTCTCGGACAGCTAACCTCCTACGAGCAGTACTTC. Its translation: CASSLGQLTSYEQYF.

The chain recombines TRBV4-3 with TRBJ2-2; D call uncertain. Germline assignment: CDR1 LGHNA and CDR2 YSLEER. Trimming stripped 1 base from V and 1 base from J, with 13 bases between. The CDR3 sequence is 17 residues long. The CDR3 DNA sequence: TGCGCCAGCAGCCAAGTCAGTCCGGAATTGAACACCGGGGAGCTGTTTTTT. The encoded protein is CASSQVSPELNTGELFF.

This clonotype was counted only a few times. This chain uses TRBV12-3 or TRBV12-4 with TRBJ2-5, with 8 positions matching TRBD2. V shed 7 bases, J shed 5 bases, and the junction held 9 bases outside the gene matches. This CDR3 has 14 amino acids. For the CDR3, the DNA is TGTGCCAGCATGGTAGCGGGGACATTGGAGACCCAGTACTTC. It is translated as CASMVAGTLETQYF.

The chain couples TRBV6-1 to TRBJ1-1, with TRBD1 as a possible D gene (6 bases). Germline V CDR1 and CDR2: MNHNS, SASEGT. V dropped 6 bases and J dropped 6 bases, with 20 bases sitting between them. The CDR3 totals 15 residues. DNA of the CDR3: TGTGCCAGCAGGCAAAATGGGGGGGGCCGCCCTGAAGCTTTCTTT. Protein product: CASRQNGGGRPEAFF.

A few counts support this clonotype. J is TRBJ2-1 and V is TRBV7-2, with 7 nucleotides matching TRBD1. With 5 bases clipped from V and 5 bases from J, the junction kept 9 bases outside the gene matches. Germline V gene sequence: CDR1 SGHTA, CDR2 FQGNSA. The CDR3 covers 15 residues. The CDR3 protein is CASSPTGARNNEQFF. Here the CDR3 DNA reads TGTGCCAGCAGCCCCACAGGGGCTCGAAACAATGAGCAGTTCTTC.

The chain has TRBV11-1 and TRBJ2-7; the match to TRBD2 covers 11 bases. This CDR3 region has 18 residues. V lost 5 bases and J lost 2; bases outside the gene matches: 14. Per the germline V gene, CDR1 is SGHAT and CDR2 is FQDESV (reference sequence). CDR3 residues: CASSPQGELAGEPYEQYF. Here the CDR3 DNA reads TGTGCCAGCAGCCCCCAAGGTGAACTAGCGGGGGAGCCCTACGAGCAGTACTTC.

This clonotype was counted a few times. The CDR3 DNA is TGTGCCAGCAGCCAGGGGGCCTTTGGCGTCTACAATGAGCAGTTCTTC. Translation gives CASSQGAFGVYNEQFF. The V call is TRBV4-2, the J call TRBJ2-1; TRBD1 might be the D (6 bases). Between the trimmed V and J ends, which lost 3 bases and 3 bases, there was a span of 15 bases. Germline V CDR1 and CDR2: LGHNA, YNFKEQ. The CDR3 runs 16 residues.

The CDR3 region is CASSQEWSTDTQYF. CDR3 DNA: TGTGCCAGCAGCCAAGAATGGAGCACAGATACGCAGTATTTT. The chain links TRBV4-2 to TRBJ2-3; D unresolved. The CDR3 covers 14 residues. CDR1 LGHNA and CDR2 YNFKEQ come from the germline V gene. Trimming pared 0 bases from V and 0 bases from J, leaving 4 bases between.

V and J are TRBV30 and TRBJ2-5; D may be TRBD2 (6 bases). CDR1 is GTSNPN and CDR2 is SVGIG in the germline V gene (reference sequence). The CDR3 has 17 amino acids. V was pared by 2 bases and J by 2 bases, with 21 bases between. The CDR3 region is CAWSLGWRQGLQETQYF. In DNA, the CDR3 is TGTGCCTGGAGTCTTGGGTGGCGCCAGGGACTTCAAGAGACCCAGTACTTC.